Listed here are 30 T cell receptor beta chains from one sample, sequenced in a study of OX40 agonist ivuxolimab in advanced cancers. Measured with immunoSEQ multiplex PCR; TCRdb has only the in-frame clones, and not every one. The sample contains roughly 22,000 clones, about 90% of which appear only once. The starting material was CD4+ or CD8+ T cells sorted from blood, obtained in a trial of the OX40 agonist ivuxolimab. These receptors were obtained from an adult with an advanced solid tumor such as melanoma, head and neck, liver or kidney cancer.

The rearrangement links TRBV18 to TRBJ1-2; D is uncertain. V was pared by 2 bases and J by 6 bases, with 13 bases between. CDR1 is KGHSH, CDR2 LQKENI, per germline. The CDR3 length is 14 residues. In DNA, the CDR3 is TGTGCCAGCTCACCAGACGCGCTAAGGGATGGCTACACCTTC. This codes for CASSPDALRDGYTF. Complete variable domain (other parts from reference TRBV18 and TRBJ1-2): NAGVMQNPRHLVRRRGQEARLRCSPMKGHSHVYWYRQLPEEGLKFMVYLQKENIIDESGMPKERFSAEFPKEGPSILRIQQVVRGDSAAYFCASSPDALRDGYTFGSGTRLTVV.

The V call is TRBV9, the J call TRBJ2-7; D unresolved. With 3 bases removed from V and 3 bases from J, the gap between germline ends came to 10 bases. Germline assignment: CDR1 SGDLS and CDR2 YYNGEE. There are 13 residues in the CDR3. CDR3 protein: CASSATDGYEQYF. As DNA, the CDR3 is TGTGCCAGCAGCGCCACGGACGGCTACGAGCAGTACTTC.

V and J are TRBV19 and TRBJ2-3, with 10 bases identical to TRBD2. The CDR3 has 14 amino acids. In germline, CDR1 is LNHDA, CDR2 SQIVND (reference sequence). With V trimmed by 7 bases and J by 6 bases, 7 bases remained unmatched. The CDR3 region is CASIGLADGDTQYF. In DNA form, the CDR3 reads TGTGCCAGTATTGGACTAGCGGACGGGGATACGCAGTATTTT.

The rearrangement links TRBV29-1 to TRBJ2-3; D not resolved. This CDR3 spans 11 amino acids. Germline values: CDR1 SQVTM, CDR2 ANQGSEA. Between the trimmed V and J ends, which lost 1 base and 6 bases, there was a span of 5 bases. The CDR3 region has the DNA TGCAGCGTTGAAGGGTTGGATACGCAGTATTTT. The encoded protein is CSVEGLDTQYF.

CDR3: CASSLNREAFF. CDR3 in DNA: TGTGCCAGCAGCTTAAACCGGGAAGCTTTCTTT. The chain combines TRBV7-8 with TRBJ1-1, with unresolved D. The germline CDR1 and CDR2 sequences are SGHVS and FQNEAQ. Trimming took 2 bases from V and 8 from J, leaving 6 bases between them. The CDR3 is 11 amino acids.

About this clone itself: Other DNA variants within this sample encode the same CDR3. The gene calls are TRBV11-3 and TRBJ2-7; no definite D call. The CDR3 runs 14 residues. Germline-derived CDR1 and CDR2 are SGHNT and YENEEA. Trimming removed 2 bases at V and 5 bases at J, with 13 bases between. CDR3: CASSLRGSSNEQYF. CDR3 in DNA: TGTGCCAGCAGCTTACGAGGCAGTTCGAACGAGCAGTACTTC.

This clone has a single count. The V gene is TRBV9, the J gene TRBJ2-1; possible D gene TRBD1, 5 bases. The CDR3 runs 15 residues. CDR1 is SGDLS, CDR2 YYNGEE, per germline. Trimming left V 0 bases short and J 0 bases short, with 7 bases between. CDR3 sequence: CASSVARGSYNEQFF. CDR3 in DNA: TGTGCCAGCAGCGTAGCTAGGGGCTCCTACAATGAGCAGTTCTTC.

Points on this clone: In the same sample, other DNA sequences code for this CDR3. This chain links TRBV7-9 with TRBJ2-2; D possibly corresponds to TRBD2 (6 bases). Trimming cost V 5 bases and J 2 bases, with 12 bases left between them. Germline V lookup: CDR1 SEHNR, CDR2 FQNEAQ (reference sequence). The CDR3 has 15 amino acids. The CDR3 sequence: CASSLGGRNTGELFF. The CDR3 nucleotides are TGTGCCAGCAGCCTGGGGGGTCGAAACACCGGGGAGCTGTTTTTT. Filled out from reference TRBV7-9 and TRBJ2-2, the complete variable domain reads DTGVSQNPRHKITKRGQNVTFRCDPISEHNRLYWYRQTLGQGPEFLTYFQNEAQLEKSRLLSDRFSAERPKGSFSTLEIQRTEQGDSAMYLCASSLGGRNTGELFFGEGSRLTVL.

The rearrangement joins TRBV28 to TRBJ2-5, with 7 bases lining up with TRBD1. The CDR3 extends over 15 amino acids. Germline values: CDR1 MDHEN, CDR2 SYDVKM. V gave up 6 bases and J gave up 1 base; unmatched junction bases: 8. The CDR3 sequence is CASRTGASLQETQYF. As DNA, the CDR3 is TGTGCCAGCAGAACAGGGGCTAGCCTCCAAGAGACCCAGTACTTC.

The chain carries TRBV6-5 and TRBJ2-3, with 7 bases aligning to TRBD2. This CDR3 is 14 amino acids long. Trimming at V came to 6 bases and at J to 1 base, leaving 4 bases not matched to a gene. Germline values: CDR1 MNHEY, CDR2 SVGAGI. The CDR3 DNA sequence: TGTGCCAGCAGGCGGGAGTTGGGCACAGATACGCAGTATTTT. Protein sequence: CASRRELGTDTQYF.

The V and J genes are TRBV7-9 and TRBJ2-1; 9 bases line up with TRBD2. Germline V CDR1 and CDR2: SEHNR, FQNEAQ (reference sequence). J was trimmed by 5 bases and V by 1 base; bases with no gene match: 3. The CDR3 runs to 15 residues. The DNA of the CDR3 is TGTGCCAGCAGCTTAGGGACTAGCGCCGACAATGAGCAGTTCTTC. Its translation: CASSLGTSADNEQFF. The complete variable domain, with remaining parts taken from reference TRBV7-9 and TRBJ2-1, reads DTGVSQNPRHKITKRGQNVTFRCDPISEHNRLYWYRQTLGQGPEFLTYFQNEAQLEKSRLLSDRFSAERPKGSFSTLEIQRTEQGDSAMYLCASSLGTSADNEQFFGPGTRLTVL.

The chain combines TRBV5-1 with TRBJ1-1; D is ambiguous. Trimming removed 4 bases from V and 3 bases from J, with 16 bases in between. CDR3 length equals 15 residues. Germline CDR1 SGHRS, CDR2 YFSETQ. The CDR3 DNA reads as TGCGCCAGCAGCCCTGGTGCCTTGTGGGACACTGAAGCTTTCTTT. Translation: CASSPGALWDTEAFF.

A single count supports this clone. This CDR3 is CASSYSFLQGEAFF. Here the CDR3 DNA reads TGTGCCAGCAGTTACTCGTTCCTCCAGGGGGAAGCTTTCTTT. The chain couples TRBV6-5 to TRBJ1-1; a weak D match, TRBD1 (6 bases). The CDR3 covers 14 residues. V dropped 0 bases and J dropped 8 bases, with 13 bases sitting between them. Germline V gives CDR1 MNHEY, CDR2 SVGAGI.

The rearrangement uses TRBV7-9 and TRBJ2-7; D possibly uses TRBD1 or TRBD2 (5 bases each). This CDR3 contains 14 residues. The germline CDR1 and CDR2 sequences are SEHNR and FQNEAQ (reference sequence). Trimming removed 4 bases from V and 6 bases from J, with 16 bases in between. The CDR3 sequence is CASSSWDGPLEQYF. The CDR3 coding sequence is TGTGCCAGCAGCTCTTGGGACGGGCCGCTCGAGCAGTACTTC.

The chain couples TRBV23-1 to TRBJ1-2, with D unresolved. TRBV23-1 is recorded as an ORF, its role being uncertain. The CDR3 consists of 13 residues. Trimming pared 3 bases from V and 2 bases from J, leaving 7 bases between. This chain's CDR3 is CASSHGKNYGYTF. DNA of the CDR3: TGCGCCAGCAGTCACGGGAAAAACTATGGCTACACCTTC.

The chain recombines TRBV27 with TRBJ1-5; D possibly corresponds to TRBD1 (5 bases). The CDR3 contains 15 residues. The ends were cut back, 0 bases at V and 7 bases at J, with 13 bases in the middle. Germline CDR1 is MNHEY and CDR2 is SMNVEV (reference sequence). The CDR3 reads CASSLSGGMGQPQHF. In DNA, the CDR3 is TGTGCCAGCAGTTTATCGGGGGGGATGGGACAGCCCCAGCATTTT.

This chain uses TRBV9 with TRBJ2-1; D is undetermined. The V gene lost 3 bases and the J gene lost 6 bases, with 4 bases spanning the gap. This CDR3 spans 11 amino acids. Germline V gene lookup returns CDR1 SGDLS and CDR2 YYNGEE. The CDR3 DNA reads as TGTGCCAGCAGCGATTTCAATGAGCAGTTCTTC. It encodes CASSDFNEQFF.

The chain recombines TRBV30 with TRBJ1-6; TRBD1 aligns across 12 bases. The CDR3 spans 14 residues. V lost 2 bases, J lost 9 bases, and 2 bases stayed unmatched. Germline CDR1 and CDR2: GTSNPN and SVGIG (reference sequence). The CDR3 here is CAWSPGQGASPLHF. DNA for the CDR3: TGTGCCTGGAGTCCGGGACAGGGGGCTTCACCCCTCCACTTT.

J is TRBJ2-7 and V is TRBV11-2; D might be TRBD1 (6 bases). This CDR3 is built from 13 residues. V dropped 5 bases and J dropped 3 bases, with 11 bases sitting between them. CDR1 is SGHAT and CDR2 is FQNNGV in the germline V gene. CDR3 nucleotides: TGTGCCAGCAGCCGCAGACAGGTCTACGAGCAGTACTTC. This gives the protein CASSRRQVYEQYF.

The genes are TRBV7-3 and TRBJ2-1; 8 nucleotides match TRBD1. The CDR3 covers 14 residues. Per the germline V gene, CDR1 is SGHTA and CDR2 is FQGTGA. J was trimmed by 7 bases and V by 5 bases; bases with no gene match: 7. The DNA for the CDR3 is TGTGCCAGCAGCGGCACAGGGGGGTGGAATGAGCAGTTCTTC. It translates to CASSGTGGWNEQFF. Full variable domain (remainder filled in from reference TRBV7-3 and TRBJ2-1): GAGVSQTPSNKVTEKGKYVELRCDPISGHTALYWYRQSLGQGPEFLIYFQGTGAADDSGLPNDRFFAVRPEGSVSTLKIQRTERGDSAVYLCASSGTGGWNEQFFGPGTRLTVL.

The chain recombines TRBV6-1 with TRBJ2-5; maybe TRBD2 (5 bases). The CDR3 consists of 14 residues. V lost 0 bases and J lost 1, with 6 bases in between. Germline V gives CDR1 MNHNS, CDR2 SASEGT. CDR3 DNA: TGTGCCAGCAGTGAAGCGGACTCCCAAGAGACCCAGTACTTC. This gives the protein CASSEADSQETQYF.

The chain recombines TRBV2 with TRBJ2-1; TRBD2 agrees at 14 bases. Germline CDR1 and CDR2: SNHLY and FYNNEI. CDR3 length equals 17 residues. Unmatched junction bases numbered 21, after V lost 8 bases and J lost 15 bases. CDR3 residues: CASYSASPGLAGVEWFF. DNA of the CDR3: TGTGCCAGCTACTCAGCCTCACCGGGACTAGCGGGAGTAGAGTGGTTCTTC.

In its sample, this clone was seen once. The genes are TRBV27 and TRBJ1-5, with D perhaps TRBD1 (5 bases). Trimming left V 5 bases short and J 0 bases short, with 14 bases between. There are 16 residues in the CDR3. Germline V gene lookup returns CDR1 MNHEY and CDR2 SMNVEV (reference sequence). The CDR3 here is CASSLGTGYSNQPQHF. The CDR3 coding sequence is TGTGCCAGCAGTCTAGGGACGGGATATAGCAATCAGCCCCAGCATTTT.

The chain carries TRBV25-1 and TRBJ2-1; either TRBD1 or TRBD2 may fit D (5 bases each). CDR3 length equals 13 residues. From germline, CDR1 is MGHDK and CDR2 SYGVNS. Between the trimmed V and J ends, which lost 8 bases and 9 bases, there was a span of 17 bases. Here the CDR3 reads CASGTTLEGEQFF. The CDR3 DNA reads as TGTGCCAGCGGGACGACCCTAGAGGGTGAGCAGTTCTTC.

The chain carries TRBV7-8 and TRBJ1-5; 8 nucleotides line up with TRBD1. The CDR3 totals 17 residues. J gave up 4 bases and V 3 bases, and 11 bases lay outside the gene matches. Germline V lookup: CDR1 SGHVS, CDR2 FQNEAQ. The CDR3 reads CASSFEGRTGRNQPQHF. DNA for the CDR3: TGTGCCAGCAGCTTCGAGGGCCGGACAGGGAGGAATCAGCCCCAGCATTTT.

This chain links TRBV11-2 with TRBJ2-7; 7 bases are a match to TRBD1. CDR1 is SGHAT, CDR2 FQNNGV, per germline. The ends lost 5 bases at V and 6 bases at J; junction bases unmatched: 19. CDR3 size: 17 residues. The CDR3 spells CASSIWDRPLTHPEQYF. Here the CDR3 DNA reads TGTGCCAGCAGCATTTGGGACAGACCTCTGACCCATCCCGAGCAGTACTTC.

J is TRBJ2-1 and V is TRBV19, with 7 bases identical to TRBD1. CDR3 length equals 14 residues. The V and J ends lost 5 bases and 7 bases, in that order; junction bases with no gene match: 8. Germline V gene sequence: CDR1 LNHDA, CDR2 SQIVND (reference sequence). CDR3 loop: CASSVTGSRNEQFF. CDR3 nucleotides: TGTGCCAGTAGTGTGACAGGGAGCCGAAATGAGCAGTTCTTC. Looking up the rest from reference TRBV19 and TRBJ2-1 gives the full variable domain: DGGITQSPKYLFRKEGQNVTLSCEQNLNHDAMYWYRQDPGQGLRLIYYSQIVNDFQKGDIAEGYSVSREKKESFPLTVTSAQKNPTAFYLCASSVTGSRNEQFFGPGTRLTVL.

This clone was seen a few times. The chain has TRBV6-1 and TRBJ2-2, with D tentatively TRBD1 or TRBD2 (6 bases each). This CDR3 is 15 amino acids long. Trimming took 2 bases from V and 6 from J, leaving 13 bases between them. Germline V gene sequence: CDR1 MNHNS, CDR2 SASEGT. CDR3 nucleotide sequence: TGTGCCAGCAGTGAAATGGAGGGGGTGGCCGGGGAGCTGTTTTTT. It is translated as CASSEMEGVAGELFF.

The chain combines TRBV6-5 with TRBJ2-7; 12 nucleotides agree with TRBD1. CDR1 and CDR2 (germline): MNHEY, SVGAGI. Unmatched junction bases numbered 6, after V lost 4 bases and J lost 5 bases. The CDR3 consists of 15 residues. The CDR3, as DNA: TGTGCCAGCAGTTGGGGGACAGGGGGCAACGACGAGCAGTACTTC. This codes for CASSWGTGGNDEQYF.

The chain couples TRBV4-1 to TRBJ1-2; 7 nucleotides agree with TRBD1. The V and J ends lost 1 base and 2 bases, in that order; junction bases with no gene match: 4. CDR1 and CDR2 (germline): MGHRA, YSYEKL. There are 15 residues in the CDR3. The CDR3 DNA reads as TGCGCCAGCAGCCAAGTACAGGGGTTGAACTATGGCTACACCTTC. Its translation is CASSQVQGLNYGYTF.